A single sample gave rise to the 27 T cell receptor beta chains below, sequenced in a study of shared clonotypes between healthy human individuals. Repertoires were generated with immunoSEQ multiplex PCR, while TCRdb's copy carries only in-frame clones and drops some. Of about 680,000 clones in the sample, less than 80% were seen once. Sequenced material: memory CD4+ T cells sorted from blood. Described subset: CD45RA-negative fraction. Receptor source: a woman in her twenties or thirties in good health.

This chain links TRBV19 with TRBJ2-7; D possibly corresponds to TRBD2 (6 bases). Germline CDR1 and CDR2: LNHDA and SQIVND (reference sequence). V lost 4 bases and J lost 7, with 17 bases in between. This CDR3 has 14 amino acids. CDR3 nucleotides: TGTGCCAGTAGTAGCGCCCGGGACTCGGGGGAGCAGTACTTC. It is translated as CASSSARDSGEQYF.

CDR3 sequence (DNA): TGCGCCAGCAGTCAATACAGGGAAGGGGGCGGCAATCAGCCCCAGCATTTT. It specifies CASSQYREGGGNQPQHF. V gene TRBV23-1 combines with J gene TRBJ1-5, with 7 bases fitting TRBD1. TRBV23-1 counts as an open reading frame of uncertain function. This CDR3 contains 17 residues. V trimming: 1 base; J trimming: 2 bases; junction bases outside the gene matches: 8.

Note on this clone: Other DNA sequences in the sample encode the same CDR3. CDR3 in DNA: TGCGCCAGCAGCACAGACAGTATGAACACTGAAGCTTTCTTT. It translates to CASSTDSMNTEAFF. The chain couples TRBV5-1 to TRBJ1-1, with a tentative D call TRBD1 (5 bases). Germline loops: CDR1 SGHRS, CDR2 YFSETQ. The V end lost 4 bases, the J end lost 0 bases, and 10 bases lay between the germline ends. The CDR3 spans 14 residues.

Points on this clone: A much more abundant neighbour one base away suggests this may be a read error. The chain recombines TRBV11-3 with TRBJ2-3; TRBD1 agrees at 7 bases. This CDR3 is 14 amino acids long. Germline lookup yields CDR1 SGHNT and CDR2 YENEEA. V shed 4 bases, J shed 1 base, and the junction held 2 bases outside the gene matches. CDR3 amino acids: CASSSGQGTDTQYF. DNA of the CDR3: TGTGCCAGCAGCTCCGGACAGGGCACAGATACGCAGTATTTT.

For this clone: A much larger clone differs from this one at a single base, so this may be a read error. The CDR3 reads CASSQGLAVYNEQFF. The DNA for the CDR3 is TGTGCCAGCAGCCAGGGACTAGCGGTTTACAATGAGCAGTTCTTC. The chain joins TRBV11-2 to TRBJ2-1, with TRBD2 matching over 11 bases. Trimming removed 5 bases from V and 4 bases from J; junction bases left unmatched: 4. Germline V gives CDR1 SGHAT, CDR2 FQNNGV. This CDR3 region has 15 residues.

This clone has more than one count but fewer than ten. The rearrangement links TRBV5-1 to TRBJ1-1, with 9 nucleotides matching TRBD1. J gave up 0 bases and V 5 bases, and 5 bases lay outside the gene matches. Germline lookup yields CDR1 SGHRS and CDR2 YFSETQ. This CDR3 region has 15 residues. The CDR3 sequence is CASRDRDRVNTEAFF. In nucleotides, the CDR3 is TGCGCCAGCAGAGATAGGGACAGGGTGAACACTGAAGCTTTCTTT.

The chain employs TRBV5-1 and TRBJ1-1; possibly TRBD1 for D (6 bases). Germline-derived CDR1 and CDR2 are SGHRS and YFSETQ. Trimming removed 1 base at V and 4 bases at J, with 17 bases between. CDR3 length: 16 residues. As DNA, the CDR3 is TGCGCCAGCAGCTTGCTTCAGGGGATCGCCGGCACTGAAGCTTTCTTT. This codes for CASSLLQGIAGTEAFF.

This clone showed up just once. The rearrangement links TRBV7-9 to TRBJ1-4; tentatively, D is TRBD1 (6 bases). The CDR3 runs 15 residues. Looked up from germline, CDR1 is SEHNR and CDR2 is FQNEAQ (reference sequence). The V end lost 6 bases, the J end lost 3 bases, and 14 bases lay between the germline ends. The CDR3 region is CASRSTGSANEKLFF. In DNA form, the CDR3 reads TGTGCCAGCAGATCGACAGGTTCGGCTAATGAAAAACTGTTTTTT.

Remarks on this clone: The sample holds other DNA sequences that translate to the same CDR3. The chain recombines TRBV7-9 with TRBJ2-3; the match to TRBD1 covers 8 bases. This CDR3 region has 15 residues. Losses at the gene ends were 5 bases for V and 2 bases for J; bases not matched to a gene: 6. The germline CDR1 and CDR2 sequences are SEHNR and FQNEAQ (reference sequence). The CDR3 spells CASSPGQVLTDTQYF. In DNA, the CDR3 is TGTGCCAGCAGCCCGGGACAGGTCCTCACAGATACGCAGTATTTT.

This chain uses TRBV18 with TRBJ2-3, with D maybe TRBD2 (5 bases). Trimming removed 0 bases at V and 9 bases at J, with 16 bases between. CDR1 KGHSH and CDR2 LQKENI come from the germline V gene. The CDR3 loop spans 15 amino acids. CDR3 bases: TGTGCCAGCTCACCACCGAATGACGCGGGCGACACGCAGTATTTT. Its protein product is CASSPPNDAGDTQYF.

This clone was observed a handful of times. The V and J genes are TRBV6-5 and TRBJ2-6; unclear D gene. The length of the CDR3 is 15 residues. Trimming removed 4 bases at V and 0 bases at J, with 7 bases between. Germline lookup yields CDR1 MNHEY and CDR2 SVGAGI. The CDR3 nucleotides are TGTGCCAGCAGTTCAATCTACTCTGGGGCCAACGTCCTGACTTTC. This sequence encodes CASSSIYSGANVLTF.

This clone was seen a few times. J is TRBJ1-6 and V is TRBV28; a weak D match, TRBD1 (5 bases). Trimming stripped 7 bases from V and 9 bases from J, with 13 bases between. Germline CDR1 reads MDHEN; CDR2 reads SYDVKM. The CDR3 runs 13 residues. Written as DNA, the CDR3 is TGTGCCAGCAACCCCAGGGATGGTTCACCCCTCCACTTT. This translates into CASNPRDGSPLHF.

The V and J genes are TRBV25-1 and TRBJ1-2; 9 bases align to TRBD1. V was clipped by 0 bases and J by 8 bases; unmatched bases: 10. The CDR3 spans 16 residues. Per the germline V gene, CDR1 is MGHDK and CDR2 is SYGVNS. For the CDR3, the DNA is TGTGCCAGCAGTGAATATGGGACAGGGTATTTAGAAGGCTACACCTTC. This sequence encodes CASSEYGTGYLEGYTF.

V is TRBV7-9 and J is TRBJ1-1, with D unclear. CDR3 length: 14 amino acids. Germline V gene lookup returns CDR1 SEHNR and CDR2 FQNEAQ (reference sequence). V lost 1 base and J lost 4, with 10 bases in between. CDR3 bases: TGTGCCAGCAGCTTAGGGCAGACTACCACTGAAGCTTTCTTT. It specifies CASSLGQTTTEAFF.

CDR3 sequence (DNA): TGCGCCAGCAGCCCGGGACAGGGGGCTAGGTCTGGTCAGCCCCAGCATTTT. It specifies CASSPGQGARSGQPQHF. The chain links TRBV4-1 to TRBJ1-5; 12 bases map to TRBD1. This CDR3 contains 17 residues. CDR1 and CDR2 from the germline V gene are MGHRA and YSYEKL. Germline trimming cut 4 bases from V and 6 bases from J; bases unmatched to any gene: 10.

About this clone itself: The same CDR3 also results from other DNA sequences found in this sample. CDR3 sequence (DNA): TGTGCCAGCAGCTTCCACAATGAGCAGTTCTTC. As protein: CASSFHNEQFF. The chain is built from TRBV7-8 and TRBJ2-1; the D is unclear. Per germline, CDR1 SGHVS and CDR2 FQNEAQ. The CDR3 runs 11 residues. Trimming stripped 3 bases from V and 5 bases from J, with 2 bases between.

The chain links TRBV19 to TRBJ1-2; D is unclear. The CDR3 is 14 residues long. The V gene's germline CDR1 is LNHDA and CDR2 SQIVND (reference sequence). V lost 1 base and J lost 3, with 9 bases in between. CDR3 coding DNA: TGTGCCAGTAGTATAGGGCAGGATGACTATGGCTACACCTTC. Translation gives CASSIGQDDYGYTF.

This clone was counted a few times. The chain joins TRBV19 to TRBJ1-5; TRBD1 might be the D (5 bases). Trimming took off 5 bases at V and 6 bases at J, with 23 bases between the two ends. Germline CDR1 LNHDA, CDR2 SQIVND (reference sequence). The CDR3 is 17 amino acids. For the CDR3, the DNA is TGTGCCAGTAGTGCCGAGGGGACCCAACGTTGGATTCAGCCCCAGCATTTT. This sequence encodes CASSAEGTQRWIQPQHF.

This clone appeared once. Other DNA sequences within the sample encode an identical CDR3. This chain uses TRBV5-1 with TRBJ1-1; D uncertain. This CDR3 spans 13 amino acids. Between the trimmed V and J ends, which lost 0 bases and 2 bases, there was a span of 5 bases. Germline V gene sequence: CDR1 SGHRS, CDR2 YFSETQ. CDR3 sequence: CASSLAGNTEAFF. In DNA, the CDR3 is TGCGCCAGCAGCTTGGCAGGTAACACTGAAGCTTTCTTT.

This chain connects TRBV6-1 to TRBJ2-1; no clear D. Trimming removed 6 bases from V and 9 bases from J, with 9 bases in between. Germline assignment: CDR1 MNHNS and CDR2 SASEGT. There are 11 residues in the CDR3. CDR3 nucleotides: TGTGCCAGCAGGGGATGGGGTGAGCAGTTCTTC. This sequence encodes CASRGWGEQFF.

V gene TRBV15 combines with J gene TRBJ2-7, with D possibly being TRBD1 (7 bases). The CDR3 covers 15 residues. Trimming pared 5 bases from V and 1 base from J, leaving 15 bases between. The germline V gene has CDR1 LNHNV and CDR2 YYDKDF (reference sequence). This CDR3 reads CATSLRGTESYEQYF. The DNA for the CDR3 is TGTGCCACCAGCCTCCGCGGGACAGAGTCCTACGAGCAGTACTTC.

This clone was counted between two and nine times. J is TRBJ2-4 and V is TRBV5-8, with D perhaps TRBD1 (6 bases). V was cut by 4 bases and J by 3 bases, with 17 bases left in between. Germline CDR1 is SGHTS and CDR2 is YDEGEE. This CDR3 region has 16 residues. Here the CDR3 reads CASSPRGKLNKNIQYF. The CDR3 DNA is TGTGCCAGCAGCCCCAGGGGAAAACTTAACAAAAACATTCAGTACTTC.

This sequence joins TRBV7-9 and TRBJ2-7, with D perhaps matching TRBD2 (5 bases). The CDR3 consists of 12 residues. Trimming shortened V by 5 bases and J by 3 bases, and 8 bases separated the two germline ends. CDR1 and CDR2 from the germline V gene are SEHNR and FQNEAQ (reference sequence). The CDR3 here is CASSGSVYEQYF. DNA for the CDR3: TGTGCCAGCAGCGGGAGCGTCTACGAGCAGTACTTC.

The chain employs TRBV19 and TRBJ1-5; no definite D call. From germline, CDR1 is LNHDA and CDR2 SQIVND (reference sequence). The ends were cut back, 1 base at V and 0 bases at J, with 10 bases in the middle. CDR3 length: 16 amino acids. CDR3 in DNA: TGTGCCAGTAGTATAGTAGCGATTTATAGCAATCAGCCCCAGCATTTT. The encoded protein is CASSIVAIYSNQPQHF.

The CDR3 is CASSFGGLGNTIYF. CDR3 nucleotides: TGTGCCAGCAGCTTCGGGGGGCTCGGAAACACCATATATTTT. This chain links TRBV11-2 with TRBJ1-3, with a possible D match to TRBD1 (6 bases). Germline-derived CDR1 and CDR2 are SGHAT and FQNNGV. V lost 3 bases, J lost 4 bases, and 10 bases lay in between. This CDR3 is built from 14 residues.

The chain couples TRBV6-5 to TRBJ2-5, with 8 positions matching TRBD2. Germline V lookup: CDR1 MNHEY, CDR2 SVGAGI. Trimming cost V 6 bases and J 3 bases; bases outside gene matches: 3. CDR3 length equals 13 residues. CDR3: CASSLSGKETQYF. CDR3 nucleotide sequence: TGTGCCAGCAGCCTTAGCGGGAAAGAGACCCAGTACTTC.

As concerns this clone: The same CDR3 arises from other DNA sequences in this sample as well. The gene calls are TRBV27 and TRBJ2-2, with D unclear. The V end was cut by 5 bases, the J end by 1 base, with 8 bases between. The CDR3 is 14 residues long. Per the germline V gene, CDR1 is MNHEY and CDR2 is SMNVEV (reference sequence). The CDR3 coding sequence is TGTGCCAGCAGTGTGCGCCGGAACACCGGGGAGCTGTTTTTT. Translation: CASSVRRNTGELFF.